This record covers a single T cell receptor beta chain. Its antigen is undetermined. The CDR3 consists of 14 residues. Trimming removed 1 base from V and 1 base from J, with 8 bases in between. The germline V gene encodes CDR1 MGHRA and CDR2 YSYEKL. This specimen belongs to a study of cytomegalovirus exposure and HLA in healthy donors. PCR employed 60 Vbeta and 13 Jbeta primers. Method: immunoSEQ multiplex PCR; TCRdb's copy keeps in-frame clones and lacks some. Of over 150,000 clones detected, over 60% appear once; the ten largest clones hold approximately 4.8%. The study, taken as a whole, reports: Later analysis found that TCR beta chains associated with HLA were more clonally expanded than other, equally common chains.

This rearrangement joins TRBV4-1 to TRBJ2-7, with a possible D match to TRBD1 (5 bases). This TCR derives from a man younger than 45 in good health and CMV-seropositive. Sequenced sample: PBMCs. The CDR3 protein is CASSQAAGSYEQYF. The CDR3 coding sequence is TGCGCCAGCAGCCAAGCGGCAGGGTCCTACGAGCAGTACTTC.